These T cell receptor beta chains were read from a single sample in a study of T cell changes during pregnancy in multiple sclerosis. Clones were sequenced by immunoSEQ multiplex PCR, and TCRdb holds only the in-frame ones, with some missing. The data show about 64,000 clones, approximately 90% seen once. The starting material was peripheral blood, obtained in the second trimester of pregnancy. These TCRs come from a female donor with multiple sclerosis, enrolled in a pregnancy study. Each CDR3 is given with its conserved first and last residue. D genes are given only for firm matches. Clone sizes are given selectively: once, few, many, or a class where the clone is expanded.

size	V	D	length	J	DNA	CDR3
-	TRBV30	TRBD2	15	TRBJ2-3	TGTGCCTGGAGTGTCGGGGGGGGACGCACAGATACGCAGTATTTT	CAWSVGGGRTDTQYF
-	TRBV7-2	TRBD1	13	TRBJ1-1	TGTGCCAGCAGCGCACACAGGGGCACTGAAGCTTTCTTT	CASSAHRGTEAFF
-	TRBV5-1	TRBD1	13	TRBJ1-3	TGCGCCAGCAGCGCACAGGGGCTGGACACCATATATTTT	CASSAQGLDTIYF
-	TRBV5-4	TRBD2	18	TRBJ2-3	TGTGCCAGCAGCTTCAGGACTAGCGGGGGCCCGGTCACAGATACGCAGTATTTT	CASSFRTSGGPVTDTQYF
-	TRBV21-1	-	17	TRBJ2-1	TGTGCCAGCAGCAAAGTACGGGGAGGTGGAGGGGACAATGAGCAGTTCTTC	CASSKVRGGGGDNEQFF
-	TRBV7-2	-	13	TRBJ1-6	TGTGCCAGCAGCTTAGCGCGTGATTCACCCCTCCACTTT	CASSLARDSPLHF
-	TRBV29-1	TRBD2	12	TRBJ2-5	TGCAGCGCCCGGGGGGGCGGGGAGACCCAGTACTTC	CSARGGGETQYF
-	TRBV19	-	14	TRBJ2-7	TGTGCCAGTAGTATAGGTGGCAGCTCCTACGAGCAGTACTTC	CASSIGGSSYEQYF
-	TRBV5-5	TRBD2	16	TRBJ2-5	TGTGCCAGCAGCTTAACAGCGGGGGAGTGGGTAGAGACCCAGTACTTC	CASSLTAGEWVETQYF
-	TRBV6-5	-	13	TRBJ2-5	TGTGCCAGCAGTTGGTTTGGGGAGGAGACCCAGTACTTC	CASSWFGEETQYF
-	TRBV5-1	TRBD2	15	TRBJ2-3	TGCGCCAGCAGCTTCGGCGGGGGGAGCACAGATACGCAGTATTTT	CASSFGGGSTDTQYF
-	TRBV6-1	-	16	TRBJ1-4	TGTGCCAGCAGTGAAGCGAAGGGGTTGCGAAATGAAAAACTGTTTTTT	CASSEAKGLRNEKLFF
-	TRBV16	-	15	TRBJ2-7	TGTGCCAGCAGCCAATCCCCGGGATTAACCTACGAGCAGTACTTC	CASSQSPGLTYEQYF
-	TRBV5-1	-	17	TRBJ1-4	TGCGCCAGCAGCTTGGCGGGTTGGTCGGGGTTCGGTGAAAAACTGTTTTTT	CASSLAGWSGFGEKLFF
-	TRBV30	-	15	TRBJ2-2	TGTGCCTGGAGTGTAAACAGCGGACTCACCGGGGAGCTGTTTTTT	CAWSVNSGLTGELFF
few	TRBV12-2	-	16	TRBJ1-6	TGTGCAAGTCGCTCCAACAGGGGCCTCGGAGAAGGGCCCCTCCACTTT	CASRSNRGLGEGPLHF
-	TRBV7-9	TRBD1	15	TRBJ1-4	TGTGCCAGCAGCTTACAGGGGGAGTCTAATGAAAAACTGTTTTTT	CASSLQGESNEKLFF
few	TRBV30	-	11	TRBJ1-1	TGTGCCTGGAGCGGTAGGGGCACGGCTTTCTTT	CAWSGRGTAFF
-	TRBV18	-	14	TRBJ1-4	TGTGCCAGCTCACCACAGTTACGAGGGGAAAAACTGTTTTTT	CASSPQLRGEKLFF
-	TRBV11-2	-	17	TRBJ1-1	TGTGCCAGCACCAGGGCTCGTGGGGGCACCTGGTATACTGAAGCTTTCTTT	CASTRARGGTWYTEAFF
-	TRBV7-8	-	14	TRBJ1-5	TGTGCCAGCAGCTTCTACCTTCAGGGTCAGCCCCAGCATTTT	CASSFYLQGQPQHF
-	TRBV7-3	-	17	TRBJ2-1	TGTGCCAGCAGCTTCTCGGTTGGGGGCCGGTCCTACAATGAGCAGTTCTTC	CASSFSVGGRSYNEQFF
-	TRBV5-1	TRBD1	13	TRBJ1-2	TGCGCCAGCAGTTTAGACAGGGGATATGGCTACACCTTC	CASSLDRGYGYTF